This TCR beta chain derives from a study of identical twins. Germline-derived CDR1 and CDR2 are LGHDT and YNNKEL (reference sequence). V lost 4 bases, J lost 5 bases, and 14 bases stayed unmatched. The CDR3 runs 17 residues. This clonotype was observed a handful of times. Antigen: not known. Study-level findings and limits: Conclusions were based on cross-sectional statistical analysis, without following the same donors. Memory repertoires lacked the insertion deficit that abundant cord blood beta clonotypes showed.

It was template switching that added a universal primer site, and there were unique molecular identifiers on the cDNA. Via MiXCR, TCRdb re-called the 5' RACE reads, giving one row per CDR3 protein. Found here are around 530,000 distinct CDR3 sequences, 12% to 15% of them singletons; the top ten hold around 0.4%. These data also formed part of another study, on yellow fever vaccine responses in identical twins. As that report states: The authors reported partly convergent, partly personalized vaccine responses in identical twins.

The sample comprised CD4+ T cells sorted from blood. The chain couples TRBV3-1 to TRBJ1-2; 9 bases are a match to TRBD1. The receptor's source is a woman aged 18 to 35 in good health. The CDR3, as DNA: TGTGCCAGCAGCCCTTTGGGACAGGGTGGCACCGCTTATGGCTACACCTTC. Protein product: CASSPLGQGGTAYGYTF.